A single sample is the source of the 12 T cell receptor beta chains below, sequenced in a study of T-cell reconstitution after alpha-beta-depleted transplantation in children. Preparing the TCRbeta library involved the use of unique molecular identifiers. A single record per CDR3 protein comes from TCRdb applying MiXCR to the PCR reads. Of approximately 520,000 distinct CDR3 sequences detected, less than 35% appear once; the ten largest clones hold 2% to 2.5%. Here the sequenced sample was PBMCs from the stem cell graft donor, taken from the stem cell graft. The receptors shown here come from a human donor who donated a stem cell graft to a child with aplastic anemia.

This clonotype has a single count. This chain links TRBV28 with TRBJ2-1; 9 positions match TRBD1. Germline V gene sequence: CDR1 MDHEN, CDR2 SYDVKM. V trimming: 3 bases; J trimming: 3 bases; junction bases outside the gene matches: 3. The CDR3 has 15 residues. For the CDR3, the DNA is TGTGCCAGCAGTTTCAGGGACAGGGACTACAATGAGCAGTTCTTC. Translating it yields CASSFRDRDYNEQFF.

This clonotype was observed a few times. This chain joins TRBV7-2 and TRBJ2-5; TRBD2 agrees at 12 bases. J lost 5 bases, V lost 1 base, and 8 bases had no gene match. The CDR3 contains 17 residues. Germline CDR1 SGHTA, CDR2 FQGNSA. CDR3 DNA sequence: TGTGCCAGCAGCTTAGGGCTAGCGGGAGGGGGGACCGAGACCCAGTACTTC. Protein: CASSLGLAGGGTETQYF.

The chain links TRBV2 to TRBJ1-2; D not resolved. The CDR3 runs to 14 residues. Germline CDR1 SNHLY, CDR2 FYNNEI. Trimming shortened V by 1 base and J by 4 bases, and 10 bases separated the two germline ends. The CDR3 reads CASSEDGRAYGYTF. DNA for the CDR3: TGTGCCAGCAGTGAAGATGGCAGAGCCTATGGCTACACCTTC. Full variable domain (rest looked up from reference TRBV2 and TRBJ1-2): EPEVTQTPSHQVTQMGQEVILRCVPISNHLYFYWYRQILGQKVEFLVSFYNNEISEKSEIFDDQFSVERPDGSNFTLKIRSTKLEDSAMYFCASSEDGRAYGYTFGSGTRLTVV.

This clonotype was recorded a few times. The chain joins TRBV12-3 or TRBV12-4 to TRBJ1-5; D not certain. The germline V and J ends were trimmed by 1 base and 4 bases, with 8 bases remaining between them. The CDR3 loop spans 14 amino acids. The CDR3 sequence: CASSLGPPNQPQHF. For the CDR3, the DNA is TGTGCCAGCAGTTTAGGGCCCCCTAATCAGCCCCAGCATTTT.

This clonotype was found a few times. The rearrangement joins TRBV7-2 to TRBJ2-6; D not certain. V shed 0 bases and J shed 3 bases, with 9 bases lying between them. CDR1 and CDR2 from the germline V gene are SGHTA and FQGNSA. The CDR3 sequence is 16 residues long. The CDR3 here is CASSLAWEGGANVLTF. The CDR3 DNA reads TGTGCCAGCAGCTTAGCGTGGGAAGGTGGGGCCAACGTCCTGACTTTC.

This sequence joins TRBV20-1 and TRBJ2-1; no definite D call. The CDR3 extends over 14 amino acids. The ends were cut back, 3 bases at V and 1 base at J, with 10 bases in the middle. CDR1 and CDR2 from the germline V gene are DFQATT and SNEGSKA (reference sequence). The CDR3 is CSARETGSYNEQFF. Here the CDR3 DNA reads TGCAGTGCTAGGGAGACGGGTTCCTACAATGAGCAGTTCTTC.

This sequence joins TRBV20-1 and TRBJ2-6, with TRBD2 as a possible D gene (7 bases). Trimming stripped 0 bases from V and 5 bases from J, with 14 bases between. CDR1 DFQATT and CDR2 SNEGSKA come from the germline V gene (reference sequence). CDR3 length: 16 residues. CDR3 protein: CSARDRGGERANVLTF. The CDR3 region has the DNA TGCAGTGCTAGAGATAGGGGGGGAGAGCGGGCCAACGTCCTGACTTTC.

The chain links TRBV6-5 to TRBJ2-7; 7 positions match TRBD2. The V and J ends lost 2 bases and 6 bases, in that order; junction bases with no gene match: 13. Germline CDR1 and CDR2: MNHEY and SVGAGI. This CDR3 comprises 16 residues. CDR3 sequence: CASSYRTSAAGGEQYF. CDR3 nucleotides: TGTGCCAGCAGTTACCGTACTAGCGCAGCCGGGGGCGAGCAGTACTTC.

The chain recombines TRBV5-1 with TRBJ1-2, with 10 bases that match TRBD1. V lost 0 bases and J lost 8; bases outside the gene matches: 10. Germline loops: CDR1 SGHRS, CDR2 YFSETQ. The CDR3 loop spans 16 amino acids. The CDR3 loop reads CASSLELPTGGGGYTF. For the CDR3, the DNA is TGCGCCAGCAGCTTGGAATTACCGACAGGGGGCGGGGGCTACACCTTC.

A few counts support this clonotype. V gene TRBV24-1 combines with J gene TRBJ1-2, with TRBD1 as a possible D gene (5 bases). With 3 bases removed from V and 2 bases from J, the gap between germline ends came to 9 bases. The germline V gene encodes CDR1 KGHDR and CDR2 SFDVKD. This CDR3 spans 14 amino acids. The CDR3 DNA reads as TGTGCCACCAGTGATCGCTACAGGAACTATGGCTACACCTTC. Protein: CATSDRYRNYGYTF.

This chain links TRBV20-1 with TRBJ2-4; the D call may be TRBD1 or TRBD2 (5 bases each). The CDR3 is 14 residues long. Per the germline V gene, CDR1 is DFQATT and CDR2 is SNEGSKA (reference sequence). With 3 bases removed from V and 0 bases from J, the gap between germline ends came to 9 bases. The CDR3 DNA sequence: TGCAGTGCTAGTACCGGGACAGCCAAAAACATTCAGTACTTC. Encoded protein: CSASTGTAKNIQYF.

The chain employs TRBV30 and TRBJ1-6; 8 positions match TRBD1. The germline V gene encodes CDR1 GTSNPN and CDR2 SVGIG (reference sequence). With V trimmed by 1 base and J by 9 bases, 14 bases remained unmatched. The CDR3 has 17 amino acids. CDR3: CAWSGRTGGQDVSPLHF. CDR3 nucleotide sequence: TGTGCCTGGAGTGGACGCACAGGGGGGCAAGATGTTTCACCCCTCCACTTT. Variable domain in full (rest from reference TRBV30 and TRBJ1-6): SQTIHQWPATLVQPVGSPLSLECTVEGTSNPNLYWYRQAAGRGLQLLFYSVGIGQISSEVPQNLSASRPQDRQFILSSKKLLLSDSGFYLCAWSGRTGGQDVSPLHFGNGTRLTVT.